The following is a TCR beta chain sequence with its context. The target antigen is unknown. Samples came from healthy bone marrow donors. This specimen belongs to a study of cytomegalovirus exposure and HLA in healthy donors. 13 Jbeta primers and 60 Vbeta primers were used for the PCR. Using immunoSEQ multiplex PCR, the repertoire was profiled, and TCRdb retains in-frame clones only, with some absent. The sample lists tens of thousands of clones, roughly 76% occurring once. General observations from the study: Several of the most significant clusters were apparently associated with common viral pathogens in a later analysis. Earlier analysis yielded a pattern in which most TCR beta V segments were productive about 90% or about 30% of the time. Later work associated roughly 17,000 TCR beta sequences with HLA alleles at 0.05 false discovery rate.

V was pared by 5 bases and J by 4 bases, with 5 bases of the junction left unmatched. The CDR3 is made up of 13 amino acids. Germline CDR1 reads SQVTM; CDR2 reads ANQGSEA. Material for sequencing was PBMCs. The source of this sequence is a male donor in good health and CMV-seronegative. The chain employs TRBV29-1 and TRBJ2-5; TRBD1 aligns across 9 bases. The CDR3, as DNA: TGCAGCGTTCCACAGGGGGCAACAGAGACCCAGTACTTC. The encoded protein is CSVPQGATETQYF.